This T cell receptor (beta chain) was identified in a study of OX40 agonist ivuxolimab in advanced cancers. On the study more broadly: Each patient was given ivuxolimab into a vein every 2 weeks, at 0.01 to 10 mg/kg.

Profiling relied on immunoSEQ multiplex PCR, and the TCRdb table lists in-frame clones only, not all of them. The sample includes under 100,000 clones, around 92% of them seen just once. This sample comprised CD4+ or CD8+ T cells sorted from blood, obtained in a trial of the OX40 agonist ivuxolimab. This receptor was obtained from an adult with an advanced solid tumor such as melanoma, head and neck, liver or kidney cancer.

The DNA for the CDR3 is TGCAGCTGTAGTAATGTCGGGGCCAACACCGGGGAGCTGTTTTTT. Amino acid sequence: CSCSNVGANTGELFF. The rearrangement uses TRBV29-1 and TRBJ2-2; the D gene could be TRBD1 or TRBD2 (5 bases each). The CDR3 covers 15 residues. Per germline, CDR1 SQVTM and CDR2 ANQGSEA. Trimming pared 8 bases from V and 2 bases from J, leaving 18 bases between.